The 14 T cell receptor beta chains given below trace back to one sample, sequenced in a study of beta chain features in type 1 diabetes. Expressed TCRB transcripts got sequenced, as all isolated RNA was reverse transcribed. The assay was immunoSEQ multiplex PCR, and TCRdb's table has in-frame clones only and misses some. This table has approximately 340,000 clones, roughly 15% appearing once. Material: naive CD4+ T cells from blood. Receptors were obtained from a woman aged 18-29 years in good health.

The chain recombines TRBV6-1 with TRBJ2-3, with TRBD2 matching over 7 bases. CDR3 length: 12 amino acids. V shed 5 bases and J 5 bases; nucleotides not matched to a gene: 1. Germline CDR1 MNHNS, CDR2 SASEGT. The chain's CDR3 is CASSLAEDTQYF. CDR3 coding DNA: TGTGCCAGCAGTCTAGCGGAAGATACGCAGTATTTT.

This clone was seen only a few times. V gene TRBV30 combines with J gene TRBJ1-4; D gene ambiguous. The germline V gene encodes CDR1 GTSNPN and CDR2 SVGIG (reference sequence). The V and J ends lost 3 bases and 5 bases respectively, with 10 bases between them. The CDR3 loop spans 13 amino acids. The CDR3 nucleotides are TGTGCCTGGAGCGCGCGGAGGAATGAAAAACTGTTTTTT. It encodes CAWSARRNEKLFF.

As DNA, the CDR3 is TGTGCCAGCAGCTTAGTAGCGGGGTCCATGCAGTTCTTC. Translating it yields CASSLVAGSMQFF. V gene TRBV7-9 combines with J gene TRBJ2-1; 8 positions match TRBD2. Germline loops: CDR1 SEHNR, CDR2 FQNEAQ (reference sequence). The CDR3 is 13 amino acids. V lost 1 base and J lost 12; bases outside the gene matches: 5. The full variable domain, rest sourced from reference TRBV7-9 and TRBJ2-1, is DTGVSQNPRHKITKRGQNVTFRCDPISEHNRLYWYRQTLGQGPEFLTYFQNEAQLEKSRLLSDRFSAERPKGSFSTLEIQRTEQGDSAMYLCASSLVAGSMQFFGPGTRLTVL.

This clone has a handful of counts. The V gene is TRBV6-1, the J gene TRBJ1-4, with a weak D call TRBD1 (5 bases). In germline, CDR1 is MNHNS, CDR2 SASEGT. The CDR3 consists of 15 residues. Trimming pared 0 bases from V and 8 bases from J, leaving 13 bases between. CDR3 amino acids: CASSEARRGGEKLFF. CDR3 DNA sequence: TGTGCCAGCAGTGAAGCACGGAGGGGAGGGGAAAAACTGTTTTTT.

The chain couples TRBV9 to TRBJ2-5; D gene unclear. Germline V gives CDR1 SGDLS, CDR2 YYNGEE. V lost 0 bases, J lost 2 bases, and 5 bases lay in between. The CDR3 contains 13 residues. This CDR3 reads CASSVEQQETQYF. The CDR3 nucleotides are TGTGCCAGCAGCGTAGAACAGCAAGAGACCCAGTACTTC.

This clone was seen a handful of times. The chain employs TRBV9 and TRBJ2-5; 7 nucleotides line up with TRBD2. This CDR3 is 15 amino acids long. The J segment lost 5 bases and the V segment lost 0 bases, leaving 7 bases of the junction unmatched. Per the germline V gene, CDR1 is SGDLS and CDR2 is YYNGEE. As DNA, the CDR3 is TGTGCCAGCAGCGTAGGACTAGCTGGTTCGGAGACCCAGTACTTC. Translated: CASSVGLAGSETQYF.

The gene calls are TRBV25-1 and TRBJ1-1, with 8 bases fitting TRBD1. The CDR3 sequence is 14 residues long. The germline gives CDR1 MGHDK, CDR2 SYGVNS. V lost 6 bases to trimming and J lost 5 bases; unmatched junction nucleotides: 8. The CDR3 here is CASRAQGASTEAFF. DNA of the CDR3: TGTGCCAGCAGGGCGCAGGGGGCGAGTACTGAAGCTTTCTTT. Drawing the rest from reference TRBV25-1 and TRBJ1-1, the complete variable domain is EADIYQTPRYLVIGTGKKITLECSQTMGHDKMYWYQQDPGMELHLIHYSYGVNSTEKGDLSSESTVSRIRTEHFPLTLESARPSHTSQYLCASRAQGASTEAFFGQGTRLTVV.

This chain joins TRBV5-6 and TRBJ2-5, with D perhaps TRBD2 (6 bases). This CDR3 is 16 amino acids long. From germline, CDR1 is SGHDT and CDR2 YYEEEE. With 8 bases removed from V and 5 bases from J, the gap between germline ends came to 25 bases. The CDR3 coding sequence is TGTGCCAGTTCCAGGGAGCTAGCGCCTTACGGGGAGACCCAGTACTTC. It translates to CASSRELAPYGETQYF.

CDR3 sequence: CASSWDRGYNEQFF. The CDR3 nucleotides are TGTGCCAGCAGCTGGGACAGGGGCTACAATGAGCAGTTCTTC. The chain combines TRBV7-2 with TRBJ2-1; TRBD1 aligns across 10 bases. Germline V lookup: CDR1 SGHTA, CDR2 FQGNSA. J lost 3 bases, V lost 4 bases, and 0 bases had no gene match. The CDR3 has 14 amino acids.

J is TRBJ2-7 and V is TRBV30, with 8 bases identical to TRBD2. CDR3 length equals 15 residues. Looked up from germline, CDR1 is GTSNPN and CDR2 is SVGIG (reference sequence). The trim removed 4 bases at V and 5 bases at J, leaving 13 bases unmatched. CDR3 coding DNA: TGTGCCTGGAACCCACCGGGACTAGTGCTTCACGAGCAGTACTTC. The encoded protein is CAWNPPGLVLHEQYF.

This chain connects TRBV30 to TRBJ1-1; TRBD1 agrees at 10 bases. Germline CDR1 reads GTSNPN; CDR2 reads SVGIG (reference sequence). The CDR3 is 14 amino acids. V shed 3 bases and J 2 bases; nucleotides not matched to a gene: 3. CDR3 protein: CAWRWDRGNTEAFF. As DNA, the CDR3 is TGTGCCTGGAGGTGGGACAGGGGCAACACTGAAGCTTTCTTT.

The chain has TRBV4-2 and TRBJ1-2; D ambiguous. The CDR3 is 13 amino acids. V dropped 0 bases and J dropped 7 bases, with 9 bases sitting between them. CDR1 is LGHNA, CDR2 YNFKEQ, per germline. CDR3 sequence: CASSQDRISGYTF. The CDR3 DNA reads TGTGCCAGCAGCCAAGACAGGATTTCTGGCTACACCTTC.

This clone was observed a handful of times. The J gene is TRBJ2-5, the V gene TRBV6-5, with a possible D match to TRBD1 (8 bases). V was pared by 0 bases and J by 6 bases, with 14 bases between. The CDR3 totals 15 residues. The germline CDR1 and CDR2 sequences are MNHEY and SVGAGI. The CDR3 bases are TGTGCCAGCAGTTACTCTGACAGGGGAGGGAAGACCCAGTACTTC. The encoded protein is CASSYSDRGGKTQYF.

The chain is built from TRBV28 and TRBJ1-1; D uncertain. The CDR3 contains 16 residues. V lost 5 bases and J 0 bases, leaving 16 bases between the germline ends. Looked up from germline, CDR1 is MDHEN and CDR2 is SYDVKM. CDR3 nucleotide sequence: TGTGCCAGCAGTCCTCAACACATCATCCTGAACACTGAAGCTTTCTTT. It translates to CASSPQHIILNTEAFF.